This TCR beta chain was sequenced for a study of blood T cell repertoires in COVID-19. About the research overall: The samples span acute and convalescent COVID-19 from the United States, Italy and Spain.

The authors' processing: Reference gene primer amplification gave estimated nucleated cell counts. Measured with immunoSEQ multiplex PCR; TCRdb has only the in-frame clones, and not every one. Clone size and the V and J calls come from that table; the DNA yielded D and trimming. The sample includes 300,000 or so clones, around 92% of them seen just once. CDR3 length equals 13 residues. V dropped 2 bases and J dropped 6 bases, with 11 bases sitting between them. Germline CDR1 and CDR2: LGHDT and YNNKEL (reference sequence). The sequenced material came from PBMCs or T cells enriched from blood (not recorded which). The sequence came from a woman between 45 and 60 years old who had been exposed to COVID-19. The chain couples TRBV3-1 (or the pseudogene TRBV3-2) to TRBJ2-7; a possible D gene is TRBD2 (5 bases). The chain's CDR3 is CASSQLARSEQYF. CDR3 in DNA: TGTGCCAGCAGCCAACTAGCACGATCCGAGCAGTACTTC.